This T cell receptor beta chain came from a study of cytomegalovirus exposure and HLA in healthy donors. Amplification used 60 Vbeta primers and 13 Jbeta primers. The repertoire was sequenced with immunoSEQ multiplex PCR; TCRdb's copy has only in-frame clones and lacks some. This sample has 140,000 or so clones, with about 84% found just once. Broader study findings: The sole available immune exposure information was CMV serostatus. When a later analysis compared HLA-associated TCR beta chains with equally common others, the HLA-associated chains turned out to be more clonally expanded and to have lower generation probabilities. Productive rates of about 90% or about 30% were seen for most TCR beta V segments in an earlier analysis.

The CDR3 runs to 16 residues. CDR1 KGHSH and CDR2 LQKENI come from the germline V gene. V was clipped by 0 bases and J by 9 bases; unmatched bases: 10. Notes on this clone: Its antigen remains unidentified.

The V gene is TRBV18, the J gene TRBJ2-4; 8 bases are a match to TRBD2. Sample: PBMCs. This sequence originates from a male donor in good health and CMV-seronegative. The CDR3 is CASSPPKAGERSIQYF. The DNA for the CDR3 is TGTGCCAGCTCACCACCGAAAGCGGGGGAGCGGAGCATTCAGTACTTC.